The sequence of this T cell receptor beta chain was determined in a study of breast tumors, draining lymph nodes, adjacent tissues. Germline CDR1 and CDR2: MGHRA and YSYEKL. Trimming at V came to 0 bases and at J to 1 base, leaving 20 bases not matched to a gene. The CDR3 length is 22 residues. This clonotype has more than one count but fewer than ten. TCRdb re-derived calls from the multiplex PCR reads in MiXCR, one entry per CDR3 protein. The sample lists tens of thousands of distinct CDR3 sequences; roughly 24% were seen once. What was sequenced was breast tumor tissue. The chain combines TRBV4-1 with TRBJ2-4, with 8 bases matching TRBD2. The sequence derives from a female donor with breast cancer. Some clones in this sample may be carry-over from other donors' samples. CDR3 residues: CASSQDMRPSGFLFGAKNIQYF. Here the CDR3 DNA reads TGCGCCAGCAGCCAAGATATGAGGCCTAGCGGGTTCTTATTCGGGGCCAAAAACATTCAGTACTTC.